The sequence of this T cell receptor beta chain was determined in a study of cytomegalovirus exposure and HLA in healthy donors. Study observations and caveats: In vitro testing confirmed three CMV-associated chains as specific for CMV antigens. The Asian-associated ancestry cluster reportedly had fewer N-insertions than the approximately 690-donor mean in a later analysis.

PCR involved 60 Vbeta and 13 Jbeta primers. TCRdb's copy holds only in-frame clones and misses some; the assay was immunoSEQ multiplex PCR. Found here are 120,000 to 150,000 clones, 64% of them singletons; the top ten hold around 3%. CDR1 is MNHEY and CDR2 is SVGAGI in the germline V gene. J lost 8 bases, V lost 0 bases, and 2 bases had no gene match. This CDR3 contains 14 residues. In the case of this clone: What it binds is unknown.

The TCR comes from a woman aged 25-40 years in good health and CMV-seropositive. The chain combines TRBV6-5 with TRBJ1-5; 9 nucleotides line up with TRBD1. Sequencing was carried out using PBMCs. The CDR3 here is CASSYSDRGKPQHF. As DNA, the CDR3 is TGTGCCAGCAGTTACTCGGACAGGGGAAAGCCCCAGCATTTT.